The TCR beta chain under discussion was sequenced for a study of T cell clones after liver transplantation. Study-level background: Liver transplant recipients had immunosuppression withdrawal attempted within 2 years. Tolerance: complete withdrawal held at least one year, liver enzymes staying within twice normal. General study points: Donor-reactive sequences fell more than third party-reactive ones, suggesting partial deletion.

Sequencing used immunoSEQ multiplex PCR; TCRdb keeps in-frame clones, though not all of them. The sample carries about 99,000 clones, around four fifths recorded once. Trimming removed 0 bases at V and 4 bases at J, with 12 bases between. CDR1 is SQVTM and CDR2 is ANQGSEA in the germline V gene. The CDR3 totals 14 residues. In the case of this clone: Its antigen is still unknown.

Thawed unstimulated PBMCs were FACS-sorted by CD3, CD4 and CD8 into two populations. This sequence originates from a human patient who received a liver transplant. Some T cells may be graft donor cells. This rearrangement joins TRBV29-1 to TRBJ1-2, with D maybe TRBD1 (5 bases). The sequenced sample was CD4+ T cells from blood, obtained 45 to 50 months after liver transplant. The CDR3: CSVEDKGQTYGYTF. The CDR3 region has the DNA TGCAGCGTTGAAGATAAGGGGCAGACCTATGGCTACACCTTC.